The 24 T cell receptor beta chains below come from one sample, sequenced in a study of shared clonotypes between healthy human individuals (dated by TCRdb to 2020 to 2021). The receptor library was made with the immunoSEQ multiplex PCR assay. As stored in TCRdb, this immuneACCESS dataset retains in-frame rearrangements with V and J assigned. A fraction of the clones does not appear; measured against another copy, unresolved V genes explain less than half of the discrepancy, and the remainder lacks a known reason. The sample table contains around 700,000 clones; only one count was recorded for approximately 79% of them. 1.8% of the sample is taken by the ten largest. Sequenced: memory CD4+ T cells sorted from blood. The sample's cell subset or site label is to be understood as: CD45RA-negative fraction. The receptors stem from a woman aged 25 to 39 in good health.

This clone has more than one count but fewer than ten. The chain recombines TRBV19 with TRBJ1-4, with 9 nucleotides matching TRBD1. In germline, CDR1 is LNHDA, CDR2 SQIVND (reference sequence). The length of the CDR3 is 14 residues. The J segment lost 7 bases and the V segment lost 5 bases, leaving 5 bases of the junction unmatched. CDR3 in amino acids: CASSGQGKAEKLFF. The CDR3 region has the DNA TGTGCCAGTAGTGGACAGGGGAAGGCTGAAAAACTGTTTTTT.

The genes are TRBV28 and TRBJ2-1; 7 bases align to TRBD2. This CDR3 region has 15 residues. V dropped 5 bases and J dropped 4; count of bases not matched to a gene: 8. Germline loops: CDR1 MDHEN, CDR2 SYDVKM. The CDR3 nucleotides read TGTGCCAGCAGTATAGCGGGTCAAACGTACAATGAGCAGTTCTTC. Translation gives CASSIAGQTYNEQFF.

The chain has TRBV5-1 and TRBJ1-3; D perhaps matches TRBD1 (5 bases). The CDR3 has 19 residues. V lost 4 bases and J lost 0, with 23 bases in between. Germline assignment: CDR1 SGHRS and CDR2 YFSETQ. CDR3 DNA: TGCGCCAGCAGCCGACAGACGGGAGGGGAGATTGGCTCTGGAAACACCATATATTTT. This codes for CASSRQTGGEIGSGNTIYF.

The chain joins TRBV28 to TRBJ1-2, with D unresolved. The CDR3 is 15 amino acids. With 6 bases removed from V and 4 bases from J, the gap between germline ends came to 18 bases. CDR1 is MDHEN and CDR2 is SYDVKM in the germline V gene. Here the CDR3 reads CASRKGSGVGYGYTF. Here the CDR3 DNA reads TGTGCCAGCAGAAAAGGTTCCGGGGTTGGCTATGGCTACACCTTC.

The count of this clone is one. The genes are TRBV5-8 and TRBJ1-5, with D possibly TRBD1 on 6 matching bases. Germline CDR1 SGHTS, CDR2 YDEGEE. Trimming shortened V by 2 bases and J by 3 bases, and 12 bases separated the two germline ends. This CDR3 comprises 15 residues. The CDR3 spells CASSFGQSSNQPQHF. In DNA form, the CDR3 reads TGTGCCAGCAGCTTCGGACAGAGTTCCAATCAGCCCCAGCATTTT.

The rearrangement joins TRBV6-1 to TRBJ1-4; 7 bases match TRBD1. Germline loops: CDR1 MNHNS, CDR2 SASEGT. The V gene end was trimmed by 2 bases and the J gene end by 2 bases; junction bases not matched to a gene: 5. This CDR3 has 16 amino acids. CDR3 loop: CASSERGRGTNEKLFF. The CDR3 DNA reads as TGTGCCAGCAGTGAAAGGGGGCGCGGGACTAATGAAAAACTGTTTTTT.

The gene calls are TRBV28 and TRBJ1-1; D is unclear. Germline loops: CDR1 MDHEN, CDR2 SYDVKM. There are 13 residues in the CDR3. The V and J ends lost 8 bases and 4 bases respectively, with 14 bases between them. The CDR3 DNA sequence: TGTGCCAGCTCGGAAGTTTTGAGCACTGAAGCTTTCTTT. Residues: CASSEVLSTEAFF.

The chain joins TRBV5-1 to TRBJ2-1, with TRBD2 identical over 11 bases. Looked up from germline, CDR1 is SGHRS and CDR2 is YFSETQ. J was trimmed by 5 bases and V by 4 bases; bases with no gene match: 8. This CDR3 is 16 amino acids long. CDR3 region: CASSAPTSGSNNEQFF. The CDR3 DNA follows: TGCGCCAGCAGCGCCCCTACTAGCGGGAGTAACAATGAGCAGTTCTTC.

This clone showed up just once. CDR3 nucleotides: TGTGCCAGTAACACCCCGTCGGCGTACAATGAGCAGTTCTTC. The encoded protein is CASNTPSAYNEQFF. V is TRBV19 and J is TRBJ2-1; no clear D gene. CDR3 length: 14 residues. Germline CDR1 reads LNHDA; CDR2 reads SQIVND (reference sequence). Trimming took off 7 bases at V and 4 bases at J, with 14 bases between the two ends. Full variable domain (missing parts from reference TRBV19 and TRBJ2-1): DGGITQSPKYLFRKEGQNVTLSCEQNLNHDAMYWYRQDPGQGLRLIYYSQIVNDFQKGDIAEGYSVSREKKESFPLTVTSAQKNPTAFYLCASNTPSAYNEQFFGPGTRLTVL.

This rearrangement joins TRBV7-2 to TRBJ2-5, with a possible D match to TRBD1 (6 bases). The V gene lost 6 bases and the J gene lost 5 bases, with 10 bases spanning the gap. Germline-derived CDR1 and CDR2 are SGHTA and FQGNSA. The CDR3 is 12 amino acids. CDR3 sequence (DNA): TGTGCCAGCAGTCCAGGGGCGGAGACCCAGTACTTC. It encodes CASSPGAETQYF.

The CDR3 nucleotides read TGTGCCAGCAGTCCAACAGGGGACATTACAGATACGCAGTATTTT. Translation: CASSPTGDITDTQYF. The gene calls are TRBV27 and TRBJ2-3; 7 nucleotides agree with TRBD1. Unmatched junction bases numbered 8, after V lost 5 bases and J lost 3 bases. The CDR3 totals 15 residues. The germline gives CDR1 MNHEY, CDR2 SMNVEV (reference sequence).

The CDR3 here is CASTRAAGGTDTQYF. The CDR3 nucleotides read TGTGCCAGCACCCGAGCGGCAGGGGGCACAGATACGCAGTATTTT. This chain links TRBV6-5 with TRBJ2-3, with D tentatively TRBD1 (6 bases). This CDR3 has 15 amino acids. In germline, CDR1 is MNHEY, CDR2 SVGAGI. The V end was cut by 7 bases, the J end by 1 base, with 15 bases between.

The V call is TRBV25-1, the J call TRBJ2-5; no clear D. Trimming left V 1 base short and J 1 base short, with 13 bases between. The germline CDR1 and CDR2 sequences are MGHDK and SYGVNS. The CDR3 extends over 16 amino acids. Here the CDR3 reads CASSESRSTIQETQYF. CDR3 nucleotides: TGTGCCAGCAGTGAATCACGGAGCACTATCCAAGAGACCCAGTACTTC.

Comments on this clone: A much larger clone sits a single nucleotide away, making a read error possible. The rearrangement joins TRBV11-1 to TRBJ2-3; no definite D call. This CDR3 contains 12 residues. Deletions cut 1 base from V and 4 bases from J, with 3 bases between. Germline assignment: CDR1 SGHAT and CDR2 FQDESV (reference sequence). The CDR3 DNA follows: TGTGCCAGCAGCTTAGGGTCAGATACGCAGTATTTT. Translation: CASSLGSDTQYF.

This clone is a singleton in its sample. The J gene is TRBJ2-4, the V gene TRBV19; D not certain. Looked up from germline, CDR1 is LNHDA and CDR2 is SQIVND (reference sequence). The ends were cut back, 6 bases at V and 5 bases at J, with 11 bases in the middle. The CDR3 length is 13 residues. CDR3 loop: CASRPSFQNIQYF. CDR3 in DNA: TGTGCCAGTAGGCCGAGTTTCCAAAACATTCAGTACTTC.

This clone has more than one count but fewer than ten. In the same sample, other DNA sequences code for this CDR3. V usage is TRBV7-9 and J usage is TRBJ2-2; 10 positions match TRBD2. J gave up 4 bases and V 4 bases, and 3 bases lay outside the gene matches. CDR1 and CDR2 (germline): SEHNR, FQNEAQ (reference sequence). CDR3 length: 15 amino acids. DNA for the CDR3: TGTGCCAGCAGCTCGTTAGCGGGAGGCACCGGGGAGCTGTTTTTT. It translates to CASSSLAGGTGELFF.

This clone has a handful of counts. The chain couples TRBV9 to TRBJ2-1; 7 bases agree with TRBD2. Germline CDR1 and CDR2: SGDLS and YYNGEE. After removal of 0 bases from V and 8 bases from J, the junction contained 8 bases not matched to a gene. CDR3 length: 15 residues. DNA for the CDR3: TGTGCCAGCAGCGTAGTGCGGGAGATCCCCCATGAGCAGTTCTTC. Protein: CASSVVREIPHEQFF.

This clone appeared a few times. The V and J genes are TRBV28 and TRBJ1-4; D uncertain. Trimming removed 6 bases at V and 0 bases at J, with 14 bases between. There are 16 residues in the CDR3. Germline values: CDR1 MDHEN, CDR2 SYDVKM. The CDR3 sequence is CASSTVGLATNEKLFF. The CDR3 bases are TGTGCCAGCAGCACAGTCGGACTCGCAACTAATGAAAAACTGTTTTTT.

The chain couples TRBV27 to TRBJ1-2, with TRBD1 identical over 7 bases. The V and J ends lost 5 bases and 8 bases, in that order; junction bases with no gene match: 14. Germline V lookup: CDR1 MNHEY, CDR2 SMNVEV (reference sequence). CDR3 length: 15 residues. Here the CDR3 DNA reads TGTGCCAGCAGTCCCTACAGGGGATCAGAGGGCGGCTACACCTTC. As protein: CASSPYRGSEGGYTF.

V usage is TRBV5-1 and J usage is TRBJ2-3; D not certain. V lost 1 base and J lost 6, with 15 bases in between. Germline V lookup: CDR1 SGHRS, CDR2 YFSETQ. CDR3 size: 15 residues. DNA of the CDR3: TGCGCCAGCAGCTTGATGCTCACACTCTCGGATACGCAGTATTTT. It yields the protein CASSLMLTLSDTQYF.

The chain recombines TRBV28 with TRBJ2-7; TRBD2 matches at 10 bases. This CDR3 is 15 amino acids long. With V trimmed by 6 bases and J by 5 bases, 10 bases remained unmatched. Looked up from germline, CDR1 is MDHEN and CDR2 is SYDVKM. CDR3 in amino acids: CASSMITSGNHEQYF. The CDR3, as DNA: TGTGCCAGCAGCATGATAACTAGCGGGAACCACGAGCAGTACTTC. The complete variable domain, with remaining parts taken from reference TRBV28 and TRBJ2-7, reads DVKVTQSSRYLVKRTGEKVFLECVQDMDHENMFWYRQDPGLGLRLIYFSYDVKMKEKGDIPEGYSVSREKKERFSLILESASTNQTSMYLCASSMITSGNHEQYFGPGTRLTVT.

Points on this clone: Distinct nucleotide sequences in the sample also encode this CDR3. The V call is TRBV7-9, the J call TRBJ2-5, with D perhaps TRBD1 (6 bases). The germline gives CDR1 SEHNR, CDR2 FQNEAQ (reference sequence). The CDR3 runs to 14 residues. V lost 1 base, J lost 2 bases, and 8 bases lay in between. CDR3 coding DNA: TGTGCCAGCAGCTTAGACAGGGCACAAGAGACCCAGTACTTC. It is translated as CASSLDRAQETQYF.

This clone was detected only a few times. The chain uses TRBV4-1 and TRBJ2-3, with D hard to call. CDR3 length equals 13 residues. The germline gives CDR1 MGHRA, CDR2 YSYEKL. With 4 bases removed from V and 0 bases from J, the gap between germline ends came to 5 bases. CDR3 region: CASSRPSTDTQYF. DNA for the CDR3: TGCGCCAGCAGCCGCCCAAGCACAGATACGCAGTATTTT.

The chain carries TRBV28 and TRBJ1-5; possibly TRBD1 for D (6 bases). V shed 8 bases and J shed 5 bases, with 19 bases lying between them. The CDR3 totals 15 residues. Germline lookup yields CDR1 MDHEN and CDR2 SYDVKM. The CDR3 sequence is CASRRGRARDQPQHF. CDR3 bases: TGTGCCAGCCGGAGGGGGAGGGCGCGAGATCAGCCCCAGCATTTT.